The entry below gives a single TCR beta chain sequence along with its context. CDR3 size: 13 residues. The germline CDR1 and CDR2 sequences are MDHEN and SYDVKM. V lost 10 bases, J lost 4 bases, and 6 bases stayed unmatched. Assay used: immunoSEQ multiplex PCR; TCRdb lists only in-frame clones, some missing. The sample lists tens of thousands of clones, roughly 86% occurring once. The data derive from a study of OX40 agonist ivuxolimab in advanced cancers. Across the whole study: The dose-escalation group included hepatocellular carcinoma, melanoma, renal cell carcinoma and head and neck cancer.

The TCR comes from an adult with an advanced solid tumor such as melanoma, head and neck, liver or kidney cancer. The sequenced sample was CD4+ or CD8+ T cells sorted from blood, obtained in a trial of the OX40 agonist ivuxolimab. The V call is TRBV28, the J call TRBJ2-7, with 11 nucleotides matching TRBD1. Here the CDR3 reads CATRTGGRYEQYF. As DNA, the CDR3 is TGTGCCACCCGGACAGGGGGCAGGTACGAGCAGTACTTC.